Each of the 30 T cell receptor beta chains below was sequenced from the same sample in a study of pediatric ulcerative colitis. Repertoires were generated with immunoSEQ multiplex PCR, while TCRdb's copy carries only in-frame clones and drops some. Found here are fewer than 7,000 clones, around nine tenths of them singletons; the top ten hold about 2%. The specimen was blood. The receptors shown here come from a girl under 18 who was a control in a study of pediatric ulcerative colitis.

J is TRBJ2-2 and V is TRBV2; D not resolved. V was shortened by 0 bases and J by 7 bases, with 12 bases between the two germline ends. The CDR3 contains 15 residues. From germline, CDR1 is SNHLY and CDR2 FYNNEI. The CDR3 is CASSEAGVGLGELFF. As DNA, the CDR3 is TGTGCCAGCAGTGAAGCTGGGGTGGGCCTCGGGGAGCTGTTTTTT.

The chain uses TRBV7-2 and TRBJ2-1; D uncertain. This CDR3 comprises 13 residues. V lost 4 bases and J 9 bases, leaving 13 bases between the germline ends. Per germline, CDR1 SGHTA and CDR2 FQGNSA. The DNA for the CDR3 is TGTGCCAGCAGCTCCCAAGGCGTCCTTGAGCAGTTCTTC. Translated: CASSSQGVLEQFF. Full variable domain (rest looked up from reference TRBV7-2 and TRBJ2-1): GAGVSQSPSNKVTEKGKDVELRCDPISGHTALYWYRQSLGQGLEFLIYFQGNSAPDKSGLPSDRFSAERTGGSVSTLTIQRTQQEDSAVYLCASSSQGVLEQFFGPGTRLTVL.

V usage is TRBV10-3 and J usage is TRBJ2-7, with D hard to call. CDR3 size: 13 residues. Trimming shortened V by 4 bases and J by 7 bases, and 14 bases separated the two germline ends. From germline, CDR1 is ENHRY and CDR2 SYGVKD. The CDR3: CAISGAGLEEQYF. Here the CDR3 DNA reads TGTGCCATCAGTGGGGCAGGTCTGGAAGAGCAGTACTTC.

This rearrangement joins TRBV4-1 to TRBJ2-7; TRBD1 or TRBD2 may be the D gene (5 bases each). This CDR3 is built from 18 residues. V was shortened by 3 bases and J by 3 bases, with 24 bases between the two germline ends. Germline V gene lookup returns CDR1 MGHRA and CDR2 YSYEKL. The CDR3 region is CASSHAKPDPLGVYEQYF. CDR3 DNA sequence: TGCGCCAGCAGCCATGCCAAGCCCGACCCGCTGGGGGTCTACGAGCAGTACTTC.

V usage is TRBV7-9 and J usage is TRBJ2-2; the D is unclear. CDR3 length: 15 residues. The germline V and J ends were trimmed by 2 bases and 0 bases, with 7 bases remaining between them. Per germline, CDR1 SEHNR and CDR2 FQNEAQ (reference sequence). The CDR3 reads CASSLWTANTGELFF. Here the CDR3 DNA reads TGTGCCAGCAGCTTATGGACGGCGAACACCGGGGAGCTGTTTTTT.

The CDR3 region is CAWSYSGSEQFF. DNA for the CDR3: TGTGCCTGGAGTTATAGCGGGAGCGAGCAGTTCTTC. The rearrangement links TRBV30 to TRBJ2-1; 9 bases fit TRBD2. V was pared by 2 bases and J by 10 bases, with 3 bases of the junction left unmatched. The CDR3 runs to 12 residues. Germline CDR1 and CDR2: GTSNPN and SVGIG (reference sequence).

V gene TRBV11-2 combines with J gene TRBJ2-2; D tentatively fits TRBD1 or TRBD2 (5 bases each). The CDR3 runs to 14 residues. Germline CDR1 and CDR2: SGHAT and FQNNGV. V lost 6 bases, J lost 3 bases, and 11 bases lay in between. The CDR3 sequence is CASSTREHTGELFF. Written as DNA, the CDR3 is TGTGCCAGCAGTACCAGGGAGCACACCGGGGAGCTGTTTTTT. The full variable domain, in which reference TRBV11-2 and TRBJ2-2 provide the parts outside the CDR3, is EAGVAQSPRYKIIEKRQSVAFWCNPISGHATLYWYQQILGQGPKLLIQFQNNGVVDDSQLPKDRFSAERLKGVDSTLKIQPAKLEDSAVYLCASSTREHTGELFFGEGSRLTVL.

CDR3 coding DNA: TGCGCCAGCAGCTCAGGGGAACTAGCGGGGTTATACAATGAGCAGTTCTTC. Protein sequence: CASSSGELAGLYNEQFF. The rearrangement uses TRBV4-3 and TRBJ2-1; 10 bases match TRBD2. Trimming cost V 5 bases and J 4 bases; bases outside gene matches: 11. The germline V gene encodes CDR1 LGHNA and CDR2 YSLEER. The CDR3 is made up of 17 amino acids.

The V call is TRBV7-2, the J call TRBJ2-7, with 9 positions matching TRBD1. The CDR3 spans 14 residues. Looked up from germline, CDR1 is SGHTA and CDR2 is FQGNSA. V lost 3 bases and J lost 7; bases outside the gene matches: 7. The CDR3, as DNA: TGTGCCAGCAGCTTCACAAGGGACAGGGATGAGCAGTACTTC. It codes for CASSFTRDRDEQYF.

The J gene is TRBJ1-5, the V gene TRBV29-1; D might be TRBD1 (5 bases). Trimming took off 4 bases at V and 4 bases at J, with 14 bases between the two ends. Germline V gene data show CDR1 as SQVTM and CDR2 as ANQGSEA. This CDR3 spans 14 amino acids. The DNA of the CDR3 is TGCAGCGTTGCCCACTCAGGGCCGAATCAGCCCCAGCATTTT. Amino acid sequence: CSVAHSGPNQPQHF.

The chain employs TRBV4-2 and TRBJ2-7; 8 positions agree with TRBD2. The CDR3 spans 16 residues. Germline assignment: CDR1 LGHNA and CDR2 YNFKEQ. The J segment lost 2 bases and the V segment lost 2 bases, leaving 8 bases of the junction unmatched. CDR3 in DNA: TGTGCCAGCAGCCAACCTTTGGGGACTAGTCCCTACGAGCAGTACTTC. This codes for CASSQPLGTSPYEQYF.

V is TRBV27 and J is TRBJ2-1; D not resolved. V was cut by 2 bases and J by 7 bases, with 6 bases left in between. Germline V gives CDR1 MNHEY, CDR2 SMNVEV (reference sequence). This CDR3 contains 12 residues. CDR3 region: CASSLIGNEQFF. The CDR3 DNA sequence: TGTGCCAGCAGTTTAATAGGGAATGAGCAGTTCTTC.

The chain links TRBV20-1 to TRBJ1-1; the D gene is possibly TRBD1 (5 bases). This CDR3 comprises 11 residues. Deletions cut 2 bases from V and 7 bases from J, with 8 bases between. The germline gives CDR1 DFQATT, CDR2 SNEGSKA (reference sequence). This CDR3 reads CSARSTGEAFF. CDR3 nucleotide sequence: TGCAGTGCTAGATCCACAGGTGAAGCTTTCTTT.

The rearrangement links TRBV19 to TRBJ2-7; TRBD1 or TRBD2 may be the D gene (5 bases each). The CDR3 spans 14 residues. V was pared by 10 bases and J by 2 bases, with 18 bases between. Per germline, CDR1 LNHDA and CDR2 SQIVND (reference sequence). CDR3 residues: CATISRDGPYEQYF. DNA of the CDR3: TGTGCCACAATAAGTCGGGACGGGCCCTACGAGCAGTACTTC.

The CDR3 loop is CASSLRGQGAGEQYF. In DNA form, the CDR3 reads TGTGCCAGCAGTTTAAGGGGACAGGGGGCTGGCGAGCAGTACTTC. The V and J genes are TRBV27 and TRBJ2-7; TRBD1 matches 12 bases. CDR1 and CDR2 from the germline V gene are MNHEY and SMNVEV (reference sequence). The CDR3 covers 15 residues. V lost 2 bases, J lost 6 bases, and 5 bases stayed unmatched.

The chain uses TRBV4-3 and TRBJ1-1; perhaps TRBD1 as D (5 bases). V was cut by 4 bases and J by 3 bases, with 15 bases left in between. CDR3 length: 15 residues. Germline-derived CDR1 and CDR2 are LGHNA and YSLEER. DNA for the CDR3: TGCGCCAGCAGCCTCACCGGCAGGGAGGACACTGAAGCTTTCTTT. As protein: CASSLTGREDTEAFF.

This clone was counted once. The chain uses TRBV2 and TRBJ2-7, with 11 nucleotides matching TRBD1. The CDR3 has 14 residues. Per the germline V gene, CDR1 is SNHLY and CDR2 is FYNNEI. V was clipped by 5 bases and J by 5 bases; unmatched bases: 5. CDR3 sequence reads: CASSSGQGGDEQYF. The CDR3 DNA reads TGTGCCAGCAGTTCGGGACAGGGGGGCGACGAGCAGTACTTC.

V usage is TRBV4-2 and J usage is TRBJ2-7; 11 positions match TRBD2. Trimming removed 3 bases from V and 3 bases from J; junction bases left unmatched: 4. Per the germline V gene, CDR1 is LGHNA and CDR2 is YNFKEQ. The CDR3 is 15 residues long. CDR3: CASSQGGTSGYEQYF. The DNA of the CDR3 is TGTGCCAGCAGCCAGGGAGGGACTAGCGGCTACGAGCAGTACTTC.

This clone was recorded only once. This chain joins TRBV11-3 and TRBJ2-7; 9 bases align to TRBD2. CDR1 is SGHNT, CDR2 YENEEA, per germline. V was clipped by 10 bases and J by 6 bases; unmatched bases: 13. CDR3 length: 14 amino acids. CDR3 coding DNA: TGTGCCAAAGAGGCTAGCGGGAATTGGGGCGAGCAGTACTTC. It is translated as CAKEASGNWGEQYF.

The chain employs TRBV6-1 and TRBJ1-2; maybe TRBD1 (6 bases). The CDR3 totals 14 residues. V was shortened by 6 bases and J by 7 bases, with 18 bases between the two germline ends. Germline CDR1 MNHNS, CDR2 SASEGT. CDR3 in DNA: TGTGCCAGCAGGGACCGGGGGCAGGGAGGTGGCTACACCTTC. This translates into CASRDRGQGGGYTF.

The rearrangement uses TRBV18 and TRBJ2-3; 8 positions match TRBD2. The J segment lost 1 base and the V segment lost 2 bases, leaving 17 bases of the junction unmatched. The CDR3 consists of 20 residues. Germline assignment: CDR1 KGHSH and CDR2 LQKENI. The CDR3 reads CASSPNLVSGREAGTDTQYF. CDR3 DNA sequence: TGTGCCAGCTCACCAAATCTCGTGAGTGGGCGGGAGGCTGGCACAGATACGCAGTATTTT.

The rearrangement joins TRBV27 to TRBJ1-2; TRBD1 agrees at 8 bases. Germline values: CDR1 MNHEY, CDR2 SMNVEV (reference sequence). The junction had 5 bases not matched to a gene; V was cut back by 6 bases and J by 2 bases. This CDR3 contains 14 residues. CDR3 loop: CASSPRGPNYGYTF. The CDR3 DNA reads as TGTGCCAGCAGCCCCAGGGGGCCCAACTATGGCTACACCTTC.

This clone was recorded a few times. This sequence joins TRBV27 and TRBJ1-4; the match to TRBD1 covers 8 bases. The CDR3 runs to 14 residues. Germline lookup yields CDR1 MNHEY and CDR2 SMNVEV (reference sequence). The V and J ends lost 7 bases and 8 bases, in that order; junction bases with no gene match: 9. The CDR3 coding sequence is TGTGCCAGCAAGAGGGACAGGATGGGGGAAAAACTGTTTTTT. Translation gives CASKRDRMGEKLFF.

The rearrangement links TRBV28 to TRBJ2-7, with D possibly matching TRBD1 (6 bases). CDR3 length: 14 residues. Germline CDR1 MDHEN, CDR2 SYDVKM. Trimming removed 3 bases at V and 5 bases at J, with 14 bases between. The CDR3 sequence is CASSFVAGDNEQYF. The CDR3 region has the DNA TGTGCCAGCAGTTTCGTCGCAGGGGACAACGAGCAGTACTTC.

CDR3 in amino acids: CASSLAGSASYNEQFF. The CDR3 region has the DNA TGTGCCAGCAGCTTGGCAGGGTCCGCGTCCTACAATGAGCAGTTCTTC. The rearrangement uses TRBV5-4 and TRBJ2-1, with a tentative D call TRBD1 (5 bases). Germline assignment: CDR1 SGHNT and CDR2 YYREEE (reference sequence). The CDR3 sequence is 16 residues long. The ends were cut back, 0 bases at V and 1 base at J, with 11 bases in the middle.

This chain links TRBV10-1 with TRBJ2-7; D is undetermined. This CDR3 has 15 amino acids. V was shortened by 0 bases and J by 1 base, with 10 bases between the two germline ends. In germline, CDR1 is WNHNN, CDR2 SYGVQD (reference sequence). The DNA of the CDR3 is TGCGCCAGCAGTGAGTCCCCGGCCGGGTCCTACGAGCAGTACTTC. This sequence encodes CASSESPAGSYEQYF.

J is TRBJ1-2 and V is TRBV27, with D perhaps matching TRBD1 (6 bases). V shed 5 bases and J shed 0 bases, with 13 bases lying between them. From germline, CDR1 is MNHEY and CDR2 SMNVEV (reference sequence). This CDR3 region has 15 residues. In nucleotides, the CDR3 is TGTGCCAGCAGTAGAGACAGGTTCGCTAACTATGGCTACACCTTC. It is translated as CASSRDRFANYGYTF.

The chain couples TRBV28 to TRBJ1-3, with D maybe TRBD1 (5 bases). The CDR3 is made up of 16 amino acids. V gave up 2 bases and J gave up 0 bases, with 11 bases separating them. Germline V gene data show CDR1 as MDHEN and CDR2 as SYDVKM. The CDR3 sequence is CASSLRGVSSGNTIYF. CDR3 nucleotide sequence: TGTGCCAGCAGTTTACGGGGGGTAAGCTCTGGAAACACCATATATTTT.

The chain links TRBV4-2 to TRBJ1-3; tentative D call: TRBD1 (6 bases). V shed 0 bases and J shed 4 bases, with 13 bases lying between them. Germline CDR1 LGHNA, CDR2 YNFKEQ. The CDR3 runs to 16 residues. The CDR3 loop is CASSQETGGAGNTIYF. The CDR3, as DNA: TGTGCCAGCAGCCAAGAAACCGGGGGCGCCGGAAACACCATATATTTT.

The CDR3 DNA is TGTGCCAGCAGCAACTCGGGACAGCAGTATCAGCCCCAGCATTTT. Protein sequence: CASSNSGQQYQPQHF. The chain combines TRBV7-8 with TRBJ1-5; 7 nucleotides line up with TRBD1. The CDR3 covers 15 residues. With 5 bases clipped from V and 5 bases from J, the junction kept 9 bases outside the gene matches. The germline V gene encodes CDR1 SGHVS and CDR2 FQNEAQ.